This TCR beta chain was sequenced in a study of post-analysis software for immune sequencing data. Study-level background: Disease courses included relapsing-remitting, secondary progressive and progressive-relapsing multiple sclerosis.

Unique molecular identifiers featured in each of the TCR beta cDNA libraries. Out of roughly 1 to 10 million T cells, 450,000 to 600,000 cDNA molecules were generated. TCRdb redid the calling of the PCR reads with MiXCR, one entry per CDR3 protein. The table has approximately 570,000 distinct CDR3 sequences, about 40% seen once. This clonotype was counted a few times. Antigen specificity is unknown. Study-wide points: Those with multiple sclerosis, the patient group, showed significantly lower normalized Chao1 diversity than controls. Clustering by F measure revealed strong co-clustering among samples prepared together in one batch.

This clonotype originated in a girl under 18 with multiple sclerosis. The sequencing sample was made of blood.

CDR3 in amino acids: CASSLGAGTAFF. CDR3 bases: TGTGCCAGCAGTTTAGGGGCAGGGACGGCTTTCTTT. This sequence joins TRBV12-3 or TRBV12-4 and TRBJ1-1, with TRBD1 as a possible D gene (5 bases). CDR3 length: 12 residues. Trimming left V 1 base short and J 11 bases short, with 11 bases between.